These 2 T cell receptor beta chains were sequenced from one sample in a study of a mutant IDH1 vaccine in newly diagnosed glioma (dated by TCRdb to about 2021). No antigen is known for these receptors. Libraries came from the immunoSEQ multiplex PCR assay. TCRdb holds this immuneACCESS table with in-frame rearrangements only. Some clones are missing; in checked studies, unresolved V genes explain under half, and the rest has no known cause. The sample table shows under 150,000 clones, and about 90% are seen once. Together, the top ten hold around 0.61% of the sample. The time point label of this sample denotes: week 11, during vaccination. Each vaccine dose was 300 ug of a 20-mer mutant IDH1 peptide in Montanide, given subcutaneously with topical imiquimod. Sequencing used PBMCs, obtained from a glioma patient whose treatment included an IDH1 peptide vaccine. The receptors shown here come from a woman in her 50s with glioma.

As regards this clone: The same CDR3 can be traced to other DNA sequences in this sample. This chain uses TRBV6-5 with TRBJ1-2, with 7 positions matching TRBD1. Germline V lookup: CDR1 MNHEY, CDR2 SVGAGI. J lost 4 bases, V lost 6 bases, and 5 bases had no gene match. This CDR3 spans 13 amino acids. In nucleotides, the CDR3 is TGTGCCAGCAGAAGAACAGGGGCCTATGGCTACACCTTC. This gives the protein CASRRTGAYGYTF.

The chain combines TRBV5-1 with TRBJ2-5; 7 nucleotides line up with TRBD2. Germline CDR1 SGHRS, CDR2 YFSETQ. V gave up 4 bases and J gave up 5 bases; unmatched junction bases: 8. The CDR3 sequence is 14 residues long. In nucleotides, the CDR3 is TGCGCCAGCAGCGATACTCAGGGAGGGGAGACCCAGTACTTC. Amino acids: CASSDTQGGETQYF. Full variable domain (outside the CDR3, taken from reference TRBV5-1 and TRBJ2-5): KAGVTQTPRYLIKTRGQQVTLSCSPISGHRSVSWYQQTPGQGLQFLFEYFSETQRNKGNFPGRFSGRQFSNSRSEMNVSTLELGDSALYLCASSDTQGGETQYFGPGTRLLVL.